Below are 3 T cell receptor beta chains sequenced from a single sample in a study of shared clonotypes between healthy human individuals. TCRdb's table, derived via immunoSEQ multiplex PCR, lists solely in-frame clones and lacks some. Of approximately 2.4 million clones in the sample, roughly 95% were seen once. Material for sequencing was naive CD4+ T cells sorted from blood. Subset in this sample: CD45RA+ positively selected. Source of these receptors: a man aged 18 to 29 in good health.

The rearrangement links TRBV30 to TRBJ2-5; 8 bases are shared with TRBD1. With 5 bases clipped from V and 3 bases from J, the junction kept 5 bases outside the gene matches. This CDR3 has 13 amino acids. The V gene's germline CDR1 is GTSNPN and CDR2 SVGIG (reference sequence). The CDR3 protein is CAWGQGGKETQYF. CDR3 sequence (DNA): TGTGCCTGGGGACAGGGAGGCAAAGAGACCCAGTACTTC.

The chain employs TRBV10-3 and TRBJ2-1; D remains unclear. The germline V gene has CDR1 ENHRY and CDR2 SYGVKD. Trimming pared 4 bases from V and 7 bases from J, leaving 11 bases between. The CDR3 length is 13 residues. The CDR3, as DNA: TGTGCCATCAGTGGTGGCCAGCCAAATGAGCAGTTCTTC. It yields the protein CAISGGQPNEQFF.

The V gene is TRBV7-2, the J gene TRBJ1-2; possibly TRBD1 for D (5 bases). CDR3 length equals 15 residues. Looked up from germline, CDR1 is SGHTA and CDR2 is FQGNSA. V shed 2 bases and J shed 4 bases, with 14 bases lying between them. The CDR3 loop is CASSLRDLTPYGYTF. Here the CDR3 DNA reads TGTGCCAGCAGCTTACGGGACCTTACCCCCTATGGCTACACCTTC.